Listed below are T cell receptor beta chains from one sample, sequenced in a study of cytomegalovirus exposure and HLA in healthy donors. Assay used: immunoSEQ multiplex PCR; TCRdb lists only in-frame clones, some missing. This sample yields around 130,000 clones, of which approximately 80% are seen a single time; 1.8% belongs to the top ten. Sequenced: PBMCs. Source of these receptors: a man aged 35 to 55 in good health and CMV-seronegative. The CDR3 runs from the conserved cysteine through the conserved F or W. D genes are given only for firm matches. A row's size may be missing; if present it is once, few, many or a size class.

v_gene	len	d_gene	j_gene	abundance	CDR3aa
TRBV5-6	16	.	TRBJ1-5	.	CASSLAGHYSNQPQHF
TRBV7-7	13	.	TRBJ2-5	.	CASSLAGAEEQYF
TRBV4-2	19	.	TRBJ2-2	.	CASSQDNGSSGPNTGELFF
TRBV28	13	.	TRBJ1-2	.	CASSLSGNYGYTF
TRBV7-9	14	.	TRBJ2-3	.	CASSLGQFTDTQYF
TRBV7-9	15	TRBD1	TRBJ2-7	.	CASSLVGTGIYEQYF
TRBV7-8	14	TRBD1	TRBJ2-7	.	CASSPIDRDYEQYF
TRBV7-8	15	.	TRBJ1-2	.	CASSSTTGSGYGYTF
TRBV27	13	.	TRBJ2-3	.	CASSSRTTDTQYF
TRBV19	17	TRBD1	TRBJ2-1	.	CASSPWTGPNFYNEQFF
TRBV29-1	15	.	TRBJ1-1	.	CSVVTTRMVNTEAFF
TRBV6-5	15	TRBD2	TRBJ2-5	.	CASRAGGAGGETQYF
TRBV11-2	16	.	TRBJ2-3	.	CASSLVGGTSTDTQYF
TRBV19	15	TRBD2	TRBJ2-7	.	CASSISVAGENEQYF
TRBV6-4	14	.	TRBJ2-1	.	CASRRDEGPNEQFF
TRBV5-6	15	.	TRBJ1-5	.	CASSQRGNRVQPQHF
TRBV6-6	16	.	TRBJ1-2	once	CASSFLAGGDYYGYTF
TRBV19	15	TRBD2	TRBJ2-5	.	CASSIASAGTTAQYF
TRBV6-5	15	TRBD1	TRBJ1-1	.	CASSYSGTENTEAFF
TRBV15	14	TRBD1	TRBJ2-5	.	CATTKTGRQETQYF
TRBV11-2	14	.	TRBJ2-7	once	CASSLGTHSYEQYF
TRBV7-6	14	.	TRBJ1-4	few	CASSFQGISEKLFF
TRBV11-2	15	TRBD1	TRBJ2-7	.	CASSLDRGTAYEQYF
TRBV7-9	15	.	TRBJ2-7	.	CAGSLADLRGYEQYF
TRBV14	13	TRBD1	TRBJ1-1	.	CASSQYRGTEAFF
TRBV9	16	.	TRBJ2-3	.	CASSASGRTSTDTQYF
TRBV6-1	16	TRBD1	TRBJ2-7	once	CASSAWGGTGGPEQYF
TRBV5-1	16	.	TRBJ1-3	.	CASSLVAGSSGNTIYF
TRBV7-3	15	TRBD2	TRBJ2-3	.	CASSSTGLAADTQYF
TRBV27	13	.	TRBJ2-1	.	CASRDLVSNEQFF
TRBV7-9	16	TRBD2	TRBJ2-5	.	CASSLSSGGALETQYF
TRBV6-4	15	TRBD1	TRBJ1-2	.	CASSPGGAFSYGYTF
TRBV5-1	16	TRBD1	TRBJ1-3	.	CASSLQGQHSGNTIYF
TRBV27	13	.	TRBJ1-1	.	CASKRNLNTEAFF
TRBV25-1	18	TRBD1	TRBJ1-4	.	CASSESPGTGYGGEKLFF
TRBV6-5	15	TRBD1	TRBJ1-5	once	CASSRGQGGGQPQHF
TRBV19	15	.	TRBJ2-4	.	CASSIGTLGQNIQYF
TRBV7-4	19	.	TRBJ2-5	once	CANNLGTGYEDSFQETQYF
TRBV5-1	14	.	TRBJ1-1	.	CASSQRGQSGEAFF
TRBV7-8	12	TRBD2	TRBJ2-7	.	CASSPGGNEQYF
TRBV10-3	15	TRBD2	TRBJ2-7	.	CAIRPGLALAYEQYF
TRBV10-3	12	.	TRBJ2-1	.	CATQTSGNEQFF
TRBV29-1	15	.	TRBJ2-3	.	CSVDVGRGGTDTQYF
TRBV27	13	TRBD1	TRBJ1-1	.	CASSEDRDTEAFF
TRBV13	18	TRBD2	TRBJ2-5	.	CASSLSYSGGLPDRTQYF
TRBV5-1	19	TRBD2	TRBJ2-5	.	CASSLPTGTSGVYQETQYF
TRBV4-2	18	TRBD2	TRBJ2-7	.	CASSQDFLASGRVYEQYF
TRBV7-9	15	TRBD1	TRBJ2-1	.	CSSSFTGTVYNEQFF
TRBV4-2	19	TRBD2	TRBJ2-2	once	CASSQGTSGSWTNTGELFF